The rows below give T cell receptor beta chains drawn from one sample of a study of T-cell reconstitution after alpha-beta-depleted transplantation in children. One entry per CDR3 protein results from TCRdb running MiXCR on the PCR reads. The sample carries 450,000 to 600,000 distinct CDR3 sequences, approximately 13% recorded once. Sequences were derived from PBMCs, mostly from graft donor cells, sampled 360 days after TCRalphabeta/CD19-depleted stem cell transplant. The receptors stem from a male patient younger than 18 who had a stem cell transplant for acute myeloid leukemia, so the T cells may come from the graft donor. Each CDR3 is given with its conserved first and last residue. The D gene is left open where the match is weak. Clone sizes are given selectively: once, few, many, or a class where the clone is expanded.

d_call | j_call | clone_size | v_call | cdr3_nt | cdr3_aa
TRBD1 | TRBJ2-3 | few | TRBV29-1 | TGCAGCACATGGACAGGTAGCACAGATACGCAGTATTTT | CSTWTGSTDTQYF
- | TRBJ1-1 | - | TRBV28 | TGTGCCAGCAGTTTATTATCAGGGGTTCGCACTGAAGCTTTCTTT | CASSLLSGVRTEAFF
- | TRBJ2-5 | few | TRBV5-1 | TGCGCCAGCAGCCCCCTCGTGGATTTAAGTGGGGAGACCCAGTACTTC | CASSPLVDLSGETQYF
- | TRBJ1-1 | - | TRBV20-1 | TGCAGTGCTCCAGTGGAGTGGGACACTGAAGCTTTCTTT | CSAPVEWDTEAFF
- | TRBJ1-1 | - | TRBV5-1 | TGCGCCAGCAGCTTGGTGGGACGGACGCCTCCCATGAACACTGAAGCTTTCTTT | CASSLVGRTPPMNTEAFF
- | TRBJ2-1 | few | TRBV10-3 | TGTGCCATCAGTGAGTCCCAGCCCGGGGATGAGCAGTTCTTC | CAISESQPGDEQFF
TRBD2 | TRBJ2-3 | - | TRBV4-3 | TGCGCCAGCAGCCAAATCGGACTAGCTCAGGGCACAGATACGCAGTATTTT | CASSQIGLAQGTDTQYF
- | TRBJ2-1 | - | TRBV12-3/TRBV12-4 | TGTGCCAGCAGGAGGGCCGCTGGGGGTGAGCAGTTCTTC | CASRRAAGGEQFF
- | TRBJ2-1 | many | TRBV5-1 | TGCGCCAGCAGCTTGGATCCAGGGTTGAACAATGAGCAGTTCTTC | CASSLDPGLNNEQFF
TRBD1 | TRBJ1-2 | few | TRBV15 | TGTGCCACCAGCCCGGACAGGAATCCTAACTATGGCTACACCTTC | CATSPDRNPNYGYTF
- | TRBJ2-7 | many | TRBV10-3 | TGTGCCATCAGTCCCCGTGGTGAGATGGGGGAGCAGTACTTC | CAISPRGEMGEQYF
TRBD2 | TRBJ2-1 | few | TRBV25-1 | TGTGCCAGCAGTATCGGACTAGCCAATGAGCAGTTCTTC | CASSIGLANEQFF
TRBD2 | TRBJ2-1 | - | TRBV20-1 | TGCAGTGCGGATGGTCGACTAGCGGGAACGAATGAGCAGTTCTTC | CSADGRLAGTNEQFF
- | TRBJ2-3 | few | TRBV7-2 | TGTGCCAGCAGCTTAGAACTAAGCACAGATACGCAGTATTTT | CASSLELSTDTQYF
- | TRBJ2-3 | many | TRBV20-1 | TGCAGTGCTAGCGAAGGGTATGGGGGCACAGATACGCAGTATTTT | CSASEGYGGTDTQYF
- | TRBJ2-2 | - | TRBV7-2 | TGTGCCAGCAGCTTAGGTGGTAGAGGGCCTTTCACCGGGGAGCTGTTTTTT | CASSLGGRGPFTGELFF
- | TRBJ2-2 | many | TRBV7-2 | TGTGCCAGCAGCTTACAGGGTACGATCGGGGAGCTGTTTTTT | CASSLQGTIGELFF
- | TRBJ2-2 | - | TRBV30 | TGTGCCTGGAGGCCGGCTAGCGGGGAGCTGTTTTTT | CAWRPASGELFF
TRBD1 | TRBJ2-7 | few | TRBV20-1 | TGCAGTGCTACCCGGAGGGCAGGGGGCGCGACGGAGCGGTACTTC | CSATRRAGGATERYF
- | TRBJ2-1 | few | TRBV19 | TGTGCCACCTGCCCCGGGATCCCGAAGGGGGAGCAGTTCTTC | CATCPGIPKGEQFF
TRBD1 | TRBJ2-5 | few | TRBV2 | TGTGCCAGCAGGCAGGACAGGGTGGGGAAAGAGACCCAGTACTTC | CASRQDRVGKETQYF
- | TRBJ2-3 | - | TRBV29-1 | TGCAGCGTTCGATACTTGGACCTCTTTAGCACAGATACGCAGTATTTT | CSVRYLDLFSTDTQYF
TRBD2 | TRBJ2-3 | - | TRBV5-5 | TGTGCCAGCAGCTTCGGGGTGGCCAGCGGGAGGACAGATACGCAGTATTTT | CASSFGVASGRTDTQYF
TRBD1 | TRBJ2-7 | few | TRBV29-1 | TGCAGCGTTGAATGGACAGGGCGGTACGAGCAGTACTTC | CSVEWTGRYEQYF
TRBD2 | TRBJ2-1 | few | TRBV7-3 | TGTGCCAGCAGCCGTGGACTAGCGTCGTACAATGAGCAGTTCTTC | CASSRGLASYNEQFF
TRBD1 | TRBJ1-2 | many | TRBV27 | TGTGCCAGCAGTTTGGACAGGGGTATCGTCTATGGCTACACCTTC | CASSLDRGIVYGYTF
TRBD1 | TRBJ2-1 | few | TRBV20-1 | TGCAGTGCTTACCCCCTAAGGGACAGGGACCGGAGTCGAAATGAGCAGTTCTTC | CSAYPLRDRDRSRNEQFF
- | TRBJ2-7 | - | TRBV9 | TGTGCCAGCAGCCCGGCCATTTGGAGCGGAGGACCTGGCGAGCAGTACTTC | CASSPAIWSGGPGEQYF
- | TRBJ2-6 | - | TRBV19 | TGTGCCAGTAGTATTCGACCGCACCCTTTATCTGGGGCCAACGTCCTGACTTTC | CASSIRPHPLSGANVLTF
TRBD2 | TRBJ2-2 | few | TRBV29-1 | TGCAGCGTTGAAGGGCTAGCGGGAGGAAGTACCGGGGAGCTGTTTTTT | CSVEGLAGGSTGELFF
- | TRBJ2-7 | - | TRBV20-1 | TGCAGTGCTAGATTCAGGGGAAAAGGCTACGAGCAGTACTTC | CSARFRGKGYEQYF
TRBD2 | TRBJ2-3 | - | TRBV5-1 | TGCGCCAGCAGCTTGGAGTCAGGGAGGGATAGCACAGATACGCAGTATTTT | CASSLESGRDSTDTQYF
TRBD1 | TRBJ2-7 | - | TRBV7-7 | TGTGCTAGCAGCTTGGGGACAGGCGACTCCTACGAGCAGTACTTC | CASSLGTGDSYEQYF
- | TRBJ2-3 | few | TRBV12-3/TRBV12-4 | TGTGCCAGCAGTTTCTCGAATACGCAGTATTTT | CASSFSNTQYF
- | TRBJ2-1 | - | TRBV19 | TGTGCCAGTAGTATCTGGCTAGGGGGGTTTTACAATGAGCAGTTCTTC | CASSIWLGGFYNEQFF
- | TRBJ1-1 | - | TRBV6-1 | TGTGCCAGCAGTGGCCTAAGTGGGGCTGAAGCTTTCTTT | CASSGLSGAEAFF
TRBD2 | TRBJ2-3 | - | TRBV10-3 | TGTGCCATCAGTGAGGGACTAGCGGGAAGAGGGGATACGCAGTATTTT | CAISEGLAGRGDTQYF
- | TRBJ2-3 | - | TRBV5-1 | TGCGCCAGCAGCGCTCGATACCCTTCAGATACGCAGTATTTT | CASSARYPSDTQYF
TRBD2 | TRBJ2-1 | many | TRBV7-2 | TGTGCCAGCAGCTTAATGGTACTAGCGGGAGTCTACAATGAGCAGTTCTTC | CASSLMVLAGVYNEQFF
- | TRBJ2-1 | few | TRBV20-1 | TGCAGTGCTAGAGCGGCTAGCGTTGATGAGCAGTTCTTC | CSARAASVDEQFF
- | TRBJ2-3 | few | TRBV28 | TGTGCCATCAGGAGGTGGATTAGCACAGATACGCAGTATTTT | CAIRRWISTDTQYF
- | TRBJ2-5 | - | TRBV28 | TGTGCCAGCAGCCTACCGACGGGGTCGGGGACCCAGTACTTC | CASSLPTGSGTQYF
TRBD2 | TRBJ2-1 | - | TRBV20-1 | TGCAGTGCCCGACTAGCGGGAGCCTCCTACAATGAGCAGTTCTTC | CSARLAGASYNEQFF
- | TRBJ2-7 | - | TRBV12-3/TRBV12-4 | TGTGCCAGCAGTTTGGAGCCGGGACACCCCTACGAGCAGTACTTC | CASSLEPGHPYEQYF
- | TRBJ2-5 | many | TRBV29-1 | TGCAGCGTTCGACATGGGGGGGAGACCCAGTACTTC | CSVRHGGETQYF
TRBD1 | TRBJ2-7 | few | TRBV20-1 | TGCAGTGCTAGCGACGGACAGGCCATCTATTCCTACGAGCAGTACTTC | CSASDGQAIYSYEQYF
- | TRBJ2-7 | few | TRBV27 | TGTGCCAGCAGTATCCTAAATAAAGCTGGCGGGCCCGAGCAGTACTTC | CASSILNKAGGPEQYF
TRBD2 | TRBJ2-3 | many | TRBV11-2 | TGTGCCAGCAGCTTAGGGGGAGGTAGCGGGACCTTCACAGATACGCAGTATTTT | CASSLGGGSGTFTDTQYF
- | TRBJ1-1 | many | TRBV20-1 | TGCAGTGCTAGTCCTCCGGTGAACACTGAAGCTTTCTTT | CSASPPVNTEAFF
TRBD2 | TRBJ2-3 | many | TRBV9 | TGTGCCAGCAGTAACACGGTGGCGGGAGAAGCCTACACAGATACGCAGTATTTT | CASSNTVAGEAYTDTQYF
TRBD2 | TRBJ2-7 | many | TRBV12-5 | TGTGCTAGTGGTTTTAGCGGGAGCCACGAGCAGTACTTC | CASGFSGSHEQYF
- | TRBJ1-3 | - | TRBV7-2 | TGTGCCAGCAGCCTCTGGGGGGCTGGAAACACCATATATTTT | CASSLWGAGNTIYF
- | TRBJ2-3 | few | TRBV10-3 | TGTGCCATCAGTGACTCGCCGGGGGCAGATACGCAGTATTTT | CAISDSPGADTQYF
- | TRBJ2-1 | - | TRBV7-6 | TGTGCCAGCAGCTTAGAAGGGGGGCACTACAATGAGCAGTTCTTC | CASSLEGGHYNEQFF
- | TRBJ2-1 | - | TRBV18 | TGTGCCAGCTCAAGGTCGGGCCGGGAAGAGCAGTTCTTC | CASSRSGREEQFF
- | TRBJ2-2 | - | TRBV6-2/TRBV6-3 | TGTGCCAGCAGTTACTCCAGTGGCCCGGGAGCGAACACCGGGGAGCTGTTTTTT | CASSYSSGPGANTGELFF
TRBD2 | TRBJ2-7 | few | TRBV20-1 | TGCAGTGCTAGAGTTGGAGCGGGAGGAACTTACGAGCAGTACTTC | CSARVGAGGTYEQYF
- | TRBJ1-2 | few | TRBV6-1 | TGTGCCAGCAGAAAACAGGTGGAAGGCTATGGCTACACCTTC | CASRKQVEGYGYTF
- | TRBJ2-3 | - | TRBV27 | TGTGCCAGCAGTTTATATATCGACGCAGATACGCAGTATTTT | CASSLYIDADTQYF